The clone carrying this TCR beta chain was observed many times. Its specificity is not known. The source of the sample is a study of T cells in Graves' hyperthyroidism and ophthalmopathy. Regarding the study as a whole: Blood held most thyroid clonotypes expanded above 0.001 frequency. A model using 13 V-J features told ophthalmopathy apart from stable hyperthyroidism.

Authors of the study amplified TCR beta CDR3 regions from RNA transcripts. HTBI primers were used for first-round RT-PCR of the TCR CDR3. TCRdb re-derived calls from the multiplex PCR reads in MiXCR, one entry per CDR3 protein. The sample gives roughly 510,000 distinct CDR3 sequences, roughly 20% of which show up once; about 30% is in the top ten. This receptor was taken from a man aged 18 to 30 with Graves' hyperthyroidism. Sequencing used blood.

CDR3 sequence reads: CASSPPPPLGTEAFF. CDR3 bases: TGTGCCAGCAGTCCGCCCCCACCGTTGGGCACTGAAGCTTTCTTT. The chain uses TRBV6-1 and TRBJ1-1, with unresolved D. Germline CDR1 reads MNHNS; CDR2 reads SASEGT. There are 15 residues in the CDR3. The germline V and J ends were trimmed by 5 bases and 4 bases, with 17 bases remaining between them.